This TCR beta chain was captured by sequencing in a study of T cells in localized non-small cell lung cancer. Regarding the study as a whole: The tumor had only one region sequenced, so heterogeneity remains possible. Turning up in adjacent lung were a median around 50 of the top 100 tumor clones. Uninvolved adjacent lung showed peak T cell clonality, exceeding tumor.

V dropped 0 bases and J dropped 2 bases, with 16 bases sitting between them. Germline assignment: CDR1 GTSNPN and CDR2 SVGIG (reference sequence). CDR3 length: 16 residues. Sequencing was performed with immunoSEQ multiplex PCR; in TCRdb, only in-frame clones are kept and a portion is missing. The repertoire holds approximately 28,000 clones, with less than 90% as singletons. For this clone: Its antigen is currently unknown.

This TCR was sampled from a female donor older than 55 with stage II squamous cell lung carcinoma. The chain recombines TRBV30 with TRBJ2-5; D unclear. Specimen: peripheral blood, collected before any cancer treatment. This CDR3 is CAWSVKGFLGQETQYF. The CDR3 bases are TGTGCCTGGAGTGTCAAGGGCTTTCTGGGGCAAGAGACCCAGTACTTC.